Sequencing of this T cell receptor beta chain was carried out in a study of CD8+ T cells in alopecia areata. Study information: Treatment comprised oral tofacitinib, 5 to 10 mg twice daily, in treated patients. General study findings and limits: Lesional tissue from the scalp (especially in alopecia totalis/universalis) showed higher clonality than normal scalp.

Specified treatment: oral pan-JAK inhibitor, 5-10 mg twice daily. A FACSAria was used to sort CD4+ and CD8+ T cells. These cells came from PBMCs. Of note for this clone: Its specificity is unknown.

RNA was extracted and reverse transcribed into cDNA as the sequencing template. Clones were read by immunoSEQ multiplex PCR, and TCRdb kept only the in-frame ones, dropping some. In the table there are a few hundred thousand clones, approximately 38% of which are singletons. Germline CDR1 SGHTA, CDR2 FQGTGA. This CDR3 has 19 residues. V lost 1 base to trimming and J lost 0 bases; unmatched junction nucleotides: 6. The specimen comprised CD4+ T cells sorted from blood, sampled between weeks 30 and 35, from a patient treated with tofacitinib. The chain couples TRBV7-3 to TRBJ2-6, with 10 bases identical to TRBD2. The TCR sequence derives from a human donor with alopecia areata. The CDR3 loop is CASSLNPLAGLSGANVLTF. For the CDR3, the DNA is TGTGCCAGCAGCTTAAATCCACTAGCGGGGCTCTCTGGGGCCAACGTCCTGACTTTC. Full variable domain (remainder filled in from reference TRBV7-3 and TRBJ2-6): GAGVSQTPSNKVTEKGKYVELRCDPISGHTALYWYRQSLGQGPEFLIYFQGTGAADDSGLPNDRFFAVRPEGSVSTLKIQRTERGDSAVYLCASSLNPLAGLSGANVLTFGAGSRLTVL.